This is a list of T cell receptor beta chains from one sample in a study of blood T cell repertoires in COVID-19. Measured with immunoSEQ multiplex PCR; TCRdb has only the in-frame clones, and not every one. The sample shows tens of thousands of clones, 87% of them seen only once. Sequencing was performed on peripheral blood. The receptors stem from a man aged 60 to 69 with active COVID-19. Each CDR3 is given with its conserved first and last residue. A D gene is named only where the DNA matches it firmly. Clone size, where shown, is once, few, many, or a class for clones that have expanded.

CDR3 DNA	CDR3 protein	D gene	CDR3 length	J gene	clone size	V gene
TGCGCCAGCAGTGAGAGTGGGACAGGGAGCTCCTACAATGAGCAGTTCTTC	CASSESGTGSSYNEQFF	TRBD1	17	TRBJ2-1	.	TRBV10-1
TGTGCCAGCAGTAAGGGGCCAGGCCCAAATTCACCCCTCCACTTT	CASSKGPGPNSPLHF	.	15	TRBJ1-6	.	TRBV9
TGTGCCATCAGTGAGTTGTCTTCGGGGCAGCCCCAGCATTTT	CAISELSSGQPQHF	.	14	TRBJ1-5	.	TRBV10-3
TGTGCCAGCAGCGAGAGAAACTCCTACAATGAGCAGTTCTTC	CASSERNSYNEQFF	.	14	TRBJ2-1	once	TRBV7-2
TGTGCCAGTAGTAAGACAGGGGGAACAGATACGCAGTATTTT	CASSKTGGTDTQYF	TRBD1	14	TRBJ2-3	.	TRBV19
TGTGCCAGCAGCTTGTCCGGACAGGGGCCTCAGCCCCAGCATTTT	CASSLSGQGPQPQHF	TRBD1	15	TRBJ1-5	few	TRBV5-4
TGTGCCAGCAGTGCAAAAAGCGGGGGGGCCGGCTCCTACGAGCAGTACTTC	CASSAKSGGAGSYEQYF	TRBD2	17	TRBJ2-7	.	TRBV6-1
TGTGCCAGCAGCCTACGGGGGGGAACTAAAGCTTTCTTT	CASSLRGGTKAFF	.	13	TRBJ1-1	.	TRBV3-1/TRBV3-2
TGTGCCAGTAAACCGGGACAGGGAGGATTAGCAAATCAGCCCCAGCATTTT	CASKPGQGGLANQPQHF	TRBD1	17	TRBJ1-5	.	TRBV19
TGTGCCAGCAGCCGAACCGGGACAGGGGGCTCGTACTATGGCTACACCTTC	CASSRTGTGGSYYGYTF	TRBD1	17	TRBJ1-2	.	TRBV28
TGTGCCAGCAGTGGGGAGTTGAGTGGGAACAATGAGCAGTTCTTC	CASSGELSGNNEQFF	.	15	TRBJ2-1	few	TRBV2
TGTGCCAGCAGCTCTCCTAGCATCAGAACGCAGTATTTT	CASSSPSIRTQYF	.	13	TRBJ2-3	.	TRBV11-2
TGTGCCACCTACACCAGGGGCCATCAGCCCCAGCATTTT	CATYTRGHQPQHF	.	13	TRBJ1-5	.	TRBV28
TGTGCCAGCAGCTTAGTGACTAGCGGGTTCAATGAGCAGTTCTTC	CASSLVTSGFNEQFF	TRBD2	15	TRBJ2-1	once	TRBV7-6
TGTGCCAGCAGCCCCCAGGGGACAGGGGGCGAGGGCTACACCTTC	CASSPQGTGGEGYTF	TRBD1	15	TRBJ1-2	.	TRBV16
TGTGCCACCAGCATCGACGGGAATTCACCCCTCCACTTT	CATSIDGNSPLHF	.	13	TRBJ1-6	.	TRBV15
TGTGCCTGGAGGCTAGCGGGGGCCACCGGGGAGCTGTTTTTT	CAWRLAGATGELFF	TRBD2	14	TRBJ2-2	.	TRBV30
TGTGCCAGCAGTTACCCGGACAGGGCTAACTATGGCTACACCTTC	CASSYPDRANYGYTF	TRBD1	15	TRBJ1-2	.	TRBV6-6
TGTGCCAGTGCGGCAGGGTATAATTCACCCCTCCACTTT	CASAAGYNSPLHF	.	13	TRBJ1-6	.	TRBV30
TGTGCCAGCAGCTTACTGGGGCGCCGTCAGCCCCAGCATTTT	CASSLLGRRQPQHF	.	14	TRBJ1-5	.	TRBV7-2
TGTGCCAGCAGTTTAGGGTACCCCCGGGGGGCTAATTCACCCCTCCACTTT	CASSLGYPRGANSPLHF	.	17	TRBJ1-6	.	TRBV27
TGTGCCATCAGCCGGGATAGCAATCAGCCCCAGCATTTT	CAISRDSNQPQHF	.	13	TRBJ1-5	.	TRBV10-3
TGTGCCAGTAGTATGCAGGCCTCTGGAAACACCATATATTTT	CASSMQASGNTIYF	.	14	TRBJ1-3	.	TRBV19
TGCGCCAGCAGCGAGGAAGTTAGCAATCAGCCCCAGCATTTT	CASSEEVSNQPQHF	.	14	TRBJ1-5	.	TRBV4-1
TGTGCCAGCAGCTTGGACAGGGGGGTTTCGCCCCTCCACTTT	CASSLDRGVSPLHF	TRBD1	14	TRBJ1-6	.	TRBV7-9
TGTGCCAGCAGCGTAGGAGCAGGGGGAGAGACCCAGTACTTC	CASSVGAGGETQYF	TRBD1	14	TRBJ2-5	.	TRBV9
TGTGCCAGCAGGGCGGAACAGGCGTGTTGTGGCTACACCTTC	CASRAEQACCGYTF	.	14	TRBJ1-2	.	TRBV9
TGCGCCAGCAGTGAGTCAAGGCAGGGGGTCTATGGCTACACCTTC	CASSESRQGVYGYTF	TRBD1	15	TRBJ1-2	.	TRBV10-2
TGTGCCAGCAGCCCGACGGCCGGGTTGAACACTGAAGCTTTCTTT	CASSPTAGLNTEAFF	.	15	TRBJ1-1	.	TRBV9